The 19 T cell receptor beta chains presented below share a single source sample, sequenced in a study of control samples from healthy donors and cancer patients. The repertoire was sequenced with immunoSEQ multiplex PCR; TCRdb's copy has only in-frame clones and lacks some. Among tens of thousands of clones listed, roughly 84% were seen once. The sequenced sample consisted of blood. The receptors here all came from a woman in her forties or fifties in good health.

CDR3 sequence: CASSHSGHQNTEAFF. The CDR3 DNA follows: TGCGCCAGCAGCCATTCGGGACACCAAAACACTGAAGCTTTCTTT. The genes are TRBV5-1 and TRBJ1-1; possibly TRBD1 for D (6 bases). The germline CDR1 and CDR2 sequences are SGHRS and YFSETQ. V lost 4 bases to trimming and J lost 2 bases, with 15 bases between them. The CDR3 totals 15 residues.

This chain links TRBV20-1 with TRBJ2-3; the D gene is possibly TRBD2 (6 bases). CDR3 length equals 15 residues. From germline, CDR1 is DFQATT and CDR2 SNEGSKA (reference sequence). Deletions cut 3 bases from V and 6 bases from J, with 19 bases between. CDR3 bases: TGCAGTGCTAGTCAACTAGCCTCTCCTTCCGATACGCAGTATTTT. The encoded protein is CSASQLASPSDTQYF.

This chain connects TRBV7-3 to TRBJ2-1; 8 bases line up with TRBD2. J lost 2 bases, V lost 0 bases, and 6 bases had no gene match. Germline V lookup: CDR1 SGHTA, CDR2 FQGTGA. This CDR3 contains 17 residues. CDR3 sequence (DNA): TGTGCCAGCAGCTTAACAGTAGGACTAGCCCCCTACAATGAGCAGTTCTTC. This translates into CASSLTVGLAPYNEQFF.

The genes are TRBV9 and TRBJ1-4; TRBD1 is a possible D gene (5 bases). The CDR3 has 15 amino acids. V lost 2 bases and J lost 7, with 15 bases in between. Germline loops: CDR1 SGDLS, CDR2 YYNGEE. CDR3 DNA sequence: TGTGCCAGCAGCGTCGGGCTAGATAGGGGTGAAAAACTGTTTTTT. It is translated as CASSVGLDRGEKLFF. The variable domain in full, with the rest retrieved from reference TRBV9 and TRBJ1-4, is DSGVTQTPKHLITATGQRVTLRCSPRSGDLSVYWYQQSLDQGLQFLIQYYNGEERAKGNILERFSAQQFPDLHSELNLSSLELGDSALYFCASSVGLDRGEKLFFGSGTQLSVL.

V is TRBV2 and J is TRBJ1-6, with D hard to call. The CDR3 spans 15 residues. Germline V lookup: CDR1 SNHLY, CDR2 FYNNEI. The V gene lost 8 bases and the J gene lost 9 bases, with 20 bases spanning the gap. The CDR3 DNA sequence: TGTGCCAGCCAAACAGATCCCTTAGAAGTTTCACCCCTCCACTTT. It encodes CASQTDPLEVSPLHF.

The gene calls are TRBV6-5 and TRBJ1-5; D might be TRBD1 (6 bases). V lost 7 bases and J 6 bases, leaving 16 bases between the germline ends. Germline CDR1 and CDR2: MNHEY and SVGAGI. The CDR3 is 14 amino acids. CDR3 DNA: TGTGCCAGCACCAGGGGATTCTTTCCTCAGCCCCAGCATTTT. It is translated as CASTRGFFPQPQHF.

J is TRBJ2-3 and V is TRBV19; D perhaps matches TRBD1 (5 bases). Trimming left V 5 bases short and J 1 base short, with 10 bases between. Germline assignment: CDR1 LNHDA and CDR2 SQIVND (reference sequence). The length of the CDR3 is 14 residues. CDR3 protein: CASSWHRRTDTQYF. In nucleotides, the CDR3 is TGTGCCAGTAGTTGGCACAGGCGCACAGATACGCAGTATTTT. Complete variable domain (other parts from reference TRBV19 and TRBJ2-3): DGGITQSPKYLFRKEGQNVTLSCEQNLNHDAMYWYRQDPGQGLRLIYYSQIVNDFQKGDIAEGYSVSREKKESFPLTVTSAQKNPTAFYLCASSWHRRTDTQYFGPGTRLTVL.

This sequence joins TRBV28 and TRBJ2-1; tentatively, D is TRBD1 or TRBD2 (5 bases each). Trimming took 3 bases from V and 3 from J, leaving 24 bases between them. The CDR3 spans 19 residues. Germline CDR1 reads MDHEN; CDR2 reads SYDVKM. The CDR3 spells CASSFNGARATTDYNEQFF. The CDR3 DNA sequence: TGTGCCAGCAGTTTTAACGGGGCCCGAGCGACTACGGACTACAATGAGCAGTTCTTC. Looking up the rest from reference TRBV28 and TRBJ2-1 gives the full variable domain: DVKVTQSSRYLVKRTGEKVFLECVQDMDHENMFWYRQDPGLGLRLIYFSYDVKMKEKGDIPEGYSVSREKKERFSLILESASTNQTSMYLCASSFNGARATTDYNEQFFGPGTRLTVL.

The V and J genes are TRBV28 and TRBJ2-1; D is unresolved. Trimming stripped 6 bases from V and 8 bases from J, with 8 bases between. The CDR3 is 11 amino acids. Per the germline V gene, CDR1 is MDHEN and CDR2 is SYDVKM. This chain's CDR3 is CASRWSHEQFF. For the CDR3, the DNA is TGTGCCAGCAGGTGGAGCCATGAGCAGTTCTTC.

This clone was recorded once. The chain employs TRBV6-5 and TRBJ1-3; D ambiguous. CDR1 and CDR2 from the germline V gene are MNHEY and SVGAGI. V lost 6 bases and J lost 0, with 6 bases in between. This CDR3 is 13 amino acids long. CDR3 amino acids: CASSRSSGNTIYF. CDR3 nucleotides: TGTGCCAGCAGCAGAAGCTCTGGAAACACCATATATTTT.

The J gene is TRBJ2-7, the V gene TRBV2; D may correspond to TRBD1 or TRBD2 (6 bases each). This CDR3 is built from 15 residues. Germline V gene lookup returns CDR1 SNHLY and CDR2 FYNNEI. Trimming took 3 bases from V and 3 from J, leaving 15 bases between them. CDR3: CASSEGGRTHYEQYF. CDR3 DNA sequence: TGTGCCAGCAGTGAGGGGGGCAGAACCCACTACGAGCAGTACTTC.

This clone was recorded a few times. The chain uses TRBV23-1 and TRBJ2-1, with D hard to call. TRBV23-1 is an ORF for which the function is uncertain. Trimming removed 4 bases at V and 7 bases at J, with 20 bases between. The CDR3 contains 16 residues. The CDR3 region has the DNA TGCGCCAGCAGTCTACCCCTTTCATCTATTGGGAATGAGCAGTTCTTC. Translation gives CASSLPLSSIGNEQFF.

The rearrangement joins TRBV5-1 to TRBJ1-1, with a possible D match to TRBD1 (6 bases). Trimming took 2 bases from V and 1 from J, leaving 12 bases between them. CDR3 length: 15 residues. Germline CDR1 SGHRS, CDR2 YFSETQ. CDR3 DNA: TGCGCCAGCAGCTTTACCGGGACAAGGAACACTGAAGCTTTCTTT. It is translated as CASSFTGTRNTEAFF.

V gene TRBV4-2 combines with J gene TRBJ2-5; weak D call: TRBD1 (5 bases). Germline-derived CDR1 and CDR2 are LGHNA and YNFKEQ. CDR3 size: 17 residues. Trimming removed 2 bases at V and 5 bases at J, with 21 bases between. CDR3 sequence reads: CASSQLFRRQGVETQYF. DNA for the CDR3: TGTGCCAGCAGCCAATTGTTTCGACGGCAGGGCGTGGAGACCCAGTACTTC.

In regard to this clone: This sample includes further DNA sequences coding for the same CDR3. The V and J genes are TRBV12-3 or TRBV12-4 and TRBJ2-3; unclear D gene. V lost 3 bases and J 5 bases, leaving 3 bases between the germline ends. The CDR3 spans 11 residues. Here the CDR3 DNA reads TGTGCCAGCAGTTTCGGAGATACGCAGTATTTT. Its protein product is CASSFGDTQYF.

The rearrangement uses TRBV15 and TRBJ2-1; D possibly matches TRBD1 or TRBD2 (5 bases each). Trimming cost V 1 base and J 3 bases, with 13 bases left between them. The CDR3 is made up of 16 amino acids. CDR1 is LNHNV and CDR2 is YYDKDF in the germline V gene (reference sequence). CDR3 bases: TGTGCCACCAGCAGAGGGGACGGCCAAGGCTACAATGAGCAGTTCTTC. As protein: CATSRGDGQGYNEQFF.

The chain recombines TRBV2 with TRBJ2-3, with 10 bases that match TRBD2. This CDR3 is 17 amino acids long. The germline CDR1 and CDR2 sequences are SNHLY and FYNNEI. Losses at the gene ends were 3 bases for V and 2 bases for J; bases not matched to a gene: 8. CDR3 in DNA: TGTGCCAGCAGTGAGACCGGGACTAGCGCATCCACAGATACGCAGTATTTT. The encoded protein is CASSETGTSASTDTQYF.

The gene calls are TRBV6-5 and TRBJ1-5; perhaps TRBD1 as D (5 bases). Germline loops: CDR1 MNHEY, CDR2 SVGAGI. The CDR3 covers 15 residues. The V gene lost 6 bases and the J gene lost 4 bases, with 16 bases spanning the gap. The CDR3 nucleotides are TGTGCCAGCAGGCTATCGGGGGGGAGTAATCAGCCCCAGCATTTT. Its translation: CASRLSGGSNQPQHF.

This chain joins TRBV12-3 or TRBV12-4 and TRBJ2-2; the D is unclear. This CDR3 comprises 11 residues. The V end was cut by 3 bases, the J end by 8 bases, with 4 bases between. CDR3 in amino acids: CASSFRGELFF. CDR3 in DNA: TGTGCCAGCAGTTTCAGAGGGGAGCTGTTTTTT.